This T cell receptor beta chain stems from a study of blood T cell repertoires in COVID-19. Here immunoSEQ multiplex PCR was the method, and the copy in TCRdb shows in-frame clones only, minus some. Of roughly 260,000 clones in the sample, 82% were seen once. The table lists this clone with a few counts. CDR1 and CDR2 (germline): KGHSH, LQKENI. This CDR3 region has 18 residues. Trimming shortened V by 4 bases and J by 0 bases, and 19 bases separated the two germline ends. The sequenced sample consisted of peripheral blood. This clonotype was sampled from a young woman with acute or convalescent COVID-19. This chain uses TRBV18 with TRBJ2-4; TRBD2 is a possible D gene (5 bases). This CDR3 reads CASSHGPGWTLAKNIQYF. DNA for the CDR3: TGTGCCAGCTCACACGGACCGGGGTGGACCTTAGCCAAAAACATTCAGTACTTC.